This is a list of T cell receptor beta chains from one sample in a study of human versus mouse CDR3 diversity and MHC coevolution. Here immunoSEQ multiplex PCR was the method, and the copy in TCRdb shows in-frame clones only, minus some. The sample consists of 50,000 to 65,000 clones, around 94% of them appearing once. The sample consisted of naive CD4+ T cells from blood. These TCRs come from a person between 55 and 69 years old in good health. The CDR3 runs from the conserved cysteine through the conserved F or W. The size field is filled for only some rows; it gives once, few, many or a size class.

J: TRBJ2-1; V: TRBV5-4; size: .; CDR3: CASRVVGDYNEQFF
J: TRBJ2-7; V: TRBV28; size: .; CDR3: CASRKSRALSSYEQYF
J: TRBJ2-1; V: TRBV18; size: .; CDR3: CASSPPASGNEQFF
J: TRBJ1-3; V: TRBV11-3; size: .; CDR3: CASSRGEALSGNTIYF
J: TRBJ1-3; V: TRBV28; size: few; CDR3: CASSLSLSSGNTIYF
J: TRBJ1-4; V: TRBV5-4; size: .; CDR3: CASSLDRVHEKLFF
J: TRBJ2-4; V: TRBV28; size: .; CDR3: CASSLVGQVHIQYF
J: TRBJ1-2; V: TRBV5-4; size: .; CDR3: CASSLAGENYGYTF
J: TRBJ1-1; V: TRBV6-6; size: .; CDR3: CASSYDSWVGTEAFF
J: TRBJ1-5; V: TRBV5-6; size: .; CDR3: CASSLRTVDSNQPQHF
J: TRBJ1-2; V: TRBV9; size: .; CDR3: CASSPGQGSYGYTF
J: TRBJ2-7; V: TRBV9; size: .; CDR3: CASSFSGTAGYEQYF
J: TRBJ1-1; V: TRBV28; size: .; CDR3: CASTIETEAFF
J: TRBJ2-2; V: TRBV30; size: .; CDR3: CAWKLGLSTGELFF
J: TRBJ1-3; V: TRBV5-1; size: .; CDR3: CASSLTTGGNSGNTIYF
J: TRBJ2-7; V: TRBV18; size: .; CDR3: CASSPFTSGSGYEQYF
J: TRBJ2-5; V: TRBV9; size: once; CDR3: CASSVGGWGSGSQETQYF
J: TRBJ1-4; V: TRBV18; size: once; CDR3: CASSPQTGSDEKLFF
J: TRBJ2-1; V: TRBV27; size: .; CDR3: CASSLYKETGSYNEQFF
J: TRBJ2-6; V: TRBV19; size: .; CDR3: CASSIRRGIVVPGANVLTF
J: TRBJ1-2; V: TRBV5-1; size: once; CDR3: CASSLELQGYGYTF
J: TRBJ2-6; V: TRBV11-3; size: .; CDR3: CASSLEGRRGTGANVLTF
J: TRBJ1-1; V: TRBV7-2; size: .; CDR3: CASSLVSGLGAFF
J: TRBJ2-7; V: TRBV6-5; size: .; CDR3: CASSYERIAGGTEQCF
J: TRBJ2-3; V: TRBV18; size: .; CDR3: CATISGISEDTQYF
J: TRBJ1-2; V: TRBV19; size: .; CDR3: CASSTARTGKYGYTF
J: TRBJ1-5; V: TRBV27; size: .; CDR3: CASSLSRSFNQPQHF
J: TRBJ2-3; V: TRBV27; size: .; CDR3: CATGPWERSTDTQYF